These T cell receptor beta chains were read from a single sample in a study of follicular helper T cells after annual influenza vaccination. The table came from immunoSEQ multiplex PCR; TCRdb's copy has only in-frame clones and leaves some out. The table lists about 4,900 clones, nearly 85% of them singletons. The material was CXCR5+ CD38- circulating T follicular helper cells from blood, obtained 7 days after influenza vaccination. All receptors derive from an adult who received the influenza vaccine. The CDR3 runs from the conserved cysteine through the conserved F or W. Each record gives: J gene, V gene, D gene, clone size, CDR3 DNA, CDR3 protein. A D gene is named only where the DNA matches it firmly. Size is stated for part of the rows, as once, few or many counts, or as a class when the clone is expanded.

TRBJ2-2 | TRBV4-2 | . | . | TGTGCCAGCAGCCACCTGAGCACCGGGGAGCTGTTTTTT | CASSHLSTGELFF
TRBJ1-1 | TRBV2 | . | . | TGTGCCAGCAGTGACGCGGGGGGGACTGAAGCTTTCTTT | CASSDAGGTEAFF
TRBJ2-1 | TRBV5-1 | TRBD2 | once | TGCGCCAGCAGCTTGTCAGGGACTAGCGGCACTAATGAGCAGTTCTTC | CASSLSGTSGTNEQFF
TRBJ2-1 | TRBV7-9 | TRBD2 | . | TGTGCCAGCAGCAATAGCGGGGGGGCCCGCGACAATGAGCAGTTCTTC | CASSNSGGARDNEQFF
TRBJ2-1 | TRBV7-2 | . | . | TGTGCCAGCAGCTTACAGGGGTCATCGGGGTACAATGAGCAGTTCTTC | CASSLQGSSGYNEQFF
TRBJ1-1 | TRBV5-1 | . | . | TGCGCCAGCAGCTTGGCGACGAACACTGAAGCTTTCTTT | CASSLATNTEAFF
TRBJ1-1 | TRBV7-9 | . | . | TGTGCCAGCAGCTTATTATGGGGCAGGGCCCCCATGAACACTGAAGCTTTCTTT | CASSLLWGRAPMNTEAFF
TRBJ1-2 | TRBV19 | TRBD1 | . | TGTGCCAGTAGTATTTCGCAGGGGGCTGTCTACACCTTC | CASSISQGAVYTF
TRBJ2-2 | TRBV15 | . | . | TGTGCCACCAGCAGGCCCCCCACCGGGGAGCTGTTTTTT | CATSRPPTGELFF
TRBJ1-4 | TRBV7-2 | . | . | TGTGCCAGCAGCTTGGGAAGGGCTGAAAAACTGTTTTTT | CASSLGRAEKLFF
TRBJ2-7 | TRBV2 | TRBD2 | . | TGTGCCAGCAACGGACTAGCGGGACTCTACGAGCAGTACTTC | CASNGLAGLYEQYF
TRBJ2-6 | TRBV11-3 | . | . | TGTGCCAGCAGCCCTGGGGCGTCTGGGGCCAACGTCCTGACTTTC | CASSPGASGANVLTF
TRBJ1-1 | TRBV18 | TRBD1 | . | TGTGCCAGCTCACCATTTCAGGGGGAGGGGAACACTGAAGCTTTCTTT | CASSPFQGEGNTEAFF
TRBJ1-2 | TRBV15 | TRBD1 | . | TGTGCCACCAGCAGCCCCCTCCGGGACAGGGGAAACTATGGCTACACCTTC | CATSSPLRDRGNYGYTF
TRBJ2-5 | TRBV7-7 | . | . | TGTGCTAGCAGCCGTCAGGGTGCTGAGGAGACCCAGTACTTC | CASSRQGAEETQYF
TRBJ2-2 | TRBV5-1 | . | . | TGCGCCAGCAGCTTGGAGGTCGGGGAGCTGTTTTTT | CASSLEVGELFF
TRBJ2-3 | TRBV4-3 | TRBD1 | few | TGCGCCAGCAGCCAATCCGGCGGGACAGGAACAGATACGCAGTATTTT | CASSQSGGTGTDTQYF
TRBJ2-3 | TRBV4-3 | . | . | TGCGCCAGCAGCCAAGTCGGGGACCGACGCACAGATACGCAGTATTTT | CASSQVGDRRTDTQYF
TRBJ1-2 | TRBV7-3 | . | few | TGTGCCAGCAGCTTATCGGCAGGGGTCGGCTACACCTTC | CASSLSAGVGYTF
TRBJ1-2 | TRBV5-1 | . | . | TGCGCCAGCGCCATAGGAGGGGGTGGGGATGGCTACACCTTC | CASAIGGGGDGYTF
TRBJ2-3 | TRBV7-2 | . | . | TGTGCCAGCAGCTTATCAGGATCGAGGGATACGCAGTATTTT | CASSLSGSRDTQYF
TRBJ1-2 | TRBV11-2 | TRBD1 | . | TGTGCCAGCAGCCGCGACAGGGGGGTGGGCTACACCTTC | CASSRDRGVGYTF
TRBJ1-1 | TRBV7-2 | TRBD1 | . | TGTGCCAGCAGCGCCGACAGGGACACTGAAGCTTTCTTT | CASSADRDTEAFF
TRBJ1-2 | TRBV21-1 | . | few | TGTGCCAGCAGCAAAGTTGGGGCAGGGAGACCTAACTATGGCTACACCTTC | CASSKVGAGRPNYGYTF
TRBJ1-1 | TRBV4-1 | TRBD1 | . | TGCGCCAGCAGCCAGAGGGGGCGAAACACTGAAGCTTTCTTT | CASSQRGRNTEAFF
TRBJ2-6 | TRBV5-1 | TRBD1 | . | TGCGCCAGCAGCGTCAGGACAGGTGACTCTGGGGCCAACGTCCTGACTTTC | CASSVRTGDSGANVLTF
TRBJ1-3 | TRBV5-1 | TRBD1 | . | TGCGCCAGCAGCTCTACAGGGGAGAGTGGAAACACCATATATTTT | CASSSTGESGNTIYF
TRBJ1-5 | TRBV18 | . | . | TGTGCCAGCTCACCAAGGGAAGATCAGCCCCAGCATTTT | CASSPREDQPQHF
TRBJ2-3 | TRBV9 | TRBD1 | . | TGTGCCAGCAGCGAACAGGGGGTGGGAGATACGCAGTATTTT | CASSEQGVGDTQYF
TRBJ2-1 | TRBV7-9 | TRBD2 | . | TGTGCCAGCAGCACGAGGCCTAGCGGTTTGGATGAGCAGTTCTTC | CASSTRPSGLDEQFF
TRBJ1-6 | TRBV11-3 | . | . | TGTGCCAGCAGCTTAATGGGGCCGAGTTCACCCCTCCACTTT | CASSLMGPSSPLHF
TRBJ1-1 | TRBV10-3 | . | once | TGTGCCATCGCCAGTCCGGTCCTCAACACTGAAGCTTTCTTT | CAIASPVLNTEAFF
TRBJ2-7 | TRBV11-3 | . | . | TGTGCCAGCAGCTTAATAAGCTCCTACGAGCAGTACTTC | CASSLISSYEQYF
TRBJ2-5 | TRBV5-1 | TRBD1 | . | TGCGCCAGCAGCCGGTCATGGGACAGGGGGTACGACGGGTTACAAGAGACCCAGTACTTC | CASSRSWDRGYDGLQETQYF
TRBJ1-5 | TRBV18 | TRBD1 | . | TGTGCCAGCTCACAGACAGGGGATGGCAATCAGCCCCAGCATTTT | CASSQTGDGNQPQHF
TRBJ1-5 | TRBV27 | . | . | TGTGCCAGCAGATCTCGGGACTCTGAAAATCAGCCCCAGCATTTT | CASRSRDSENQPQHF
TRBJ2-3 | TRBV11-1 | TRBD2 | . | TGTGCCAGCAGTCCCGGACTAGCGGGGGTGGCAGATACGCAGTATTTT | CASSPGLAGVADTQYF
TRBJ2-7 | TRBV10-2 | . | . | TGCGCCAGCAGTGACCCGACAGTCATCGAGCAGTACTTC | CASSDPTVIEQYF
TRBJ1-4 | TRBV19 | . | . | TGTGCCAGTCGCCGAACTCAAGGGTCGGGTGAAAAACTGTTTTTT | CASRRTQGSGEKLFF
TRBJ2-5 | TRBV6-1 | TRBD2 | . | TGTGCCAGCAGTGAAACTAGCGGGGGCTTTCGGGAGACCCAGTACTTC | CASSETSGGFRETQYF
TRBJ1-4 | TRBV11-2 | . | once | TGTGCCAGCAGCTTTAGGCGGGACACCACGAATGAAAAACTGTTTTTT | CASSFRRDTTNEKLFF
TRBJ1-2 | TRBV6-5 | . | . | TGTGCCAGCAGTTACTCCTCGGGGGCTGGCTATGGCTACACCTTC | CASSYSSGAGYGYTF
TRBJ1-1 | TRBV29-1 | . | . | TGCAGCGTTACGGGCCCTTCGGACACTGAAGCTTTCTTT | CSVTGPSDTEAFF
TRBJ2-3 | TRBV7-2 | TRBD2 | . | TGTGCCAGCAAACGGGACTACACAGATACGCAGTATTTT | CASKRDYTDTQYF
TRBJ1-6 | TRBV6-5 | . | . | TGTGCCAGCAGTAGGTCCGGGGAGAGGTCACCCCTCCACTTT | CASSRSGERSPLHF